Listed here are 11 T cell receptor beta chains from one sample, sequenced in a study of regulatory T cells in long-lasting Graves disease. iRepertoire HTBI primers and Arm-PCR of CDR3 regions built TCR beta libraries. From the multiplex PCR reads, TCRdb called clonotypes with MiXCR, one entry per CDR3 protein. The data show about 440,000 distinct CDR3 sequences, with 15% seen just once and around 17% held by the top ten. Time point in this sample: newly diagnosed GD, antithyroid drugs for less than 3 months. TCR sequences were obtained from RNA taken from PBMCs. This sample also belongs to another study, concerning T cells in Graves' hyperthyroidism and ophthalmopathy.

The sequencing used peripheral blood mononuclear cells (PBMCs), collected at new diagnosis, from a patient treated with antithyroid drugs. These receptors came from a young woman with Graves disease.

This clonotype came up many times. The chain couples TRBV7-2 to TRBJ1-5; D gene ambiguous. V dropped 3 bases and J dropped 7 bases, with 10 bases sitting between them. Germline V gene lookup returns CDR1 SGHTA and CDR2 FQGNSA. This CDR3 comprises 13 residues. For the CDR3, the DNA is TGTGCCAGCAGCTTGAGCGGTTGGCAGCCCCAGCATTTT. Protein: CASSLSGWQPQHF.

This chain uses TRBV7-9 with TRBJ2-1; 12 nucleotides line up with TRBD2. The germline CDR1 and CDR2 sequences are SEHNR and FQNEAQ (reference sequence). Trimming removed 2 bases from V and 10 bases from J; junction bases left unmatched: 6. There are 15 residues in the CDR3. CDR3 sequence (DNA): TGTGCCAGCAGCTTACTTCTAGCGGGGGGGGAAGAGCAGTTCTTC. Its protein is CASSLLLAGGEEQFF.

This clonotype was detected a few times. The chain is built from TRBV28 and TRBJ2-3; D uncertain. The CDR3 length is 13 residues. V lost 6 bases to trimming and J lost 4 bases, with 11 bases between them. Germline CDR1 MDHEN, CDR2 SYDVKM. The CDR3 bases are TGTGCCAGCAGCGCCAGGAACGCAGATACGCAGTATTTT. It is translated as CASSARNADTQYF.

The chain links TRBV24-1 to TRBJ2-2, with 12 bases matching TRBD2. Trimming cost V 4 bases and J 4 bases; bases outside gene matches: 6. Germline CDR1 is KGHDR and CDR2 is SFDVKD. CDR3 length: 17 amino acids. The CDR3 nucleotides read TGTGCCACCAGTGAGAGACTAGCGGGAGCGCGCACCGGGGAGCTGTTTTTT. Its protein product is CATSERLAGARTGELFF.

In this sample, this clonotype turned up many times. The V gene is TRBV12-3 or TRBV12-4, the J gene TRBJ1-4; 7 nucleotides line up with TRBD1. The CDR3 is made up of 16 amino acids. The trim removed 1 base at V and 7 bases at J, leaving 9 bases unmatched. CDR3 coding DNA: TGTGCCAGCAGTTTAGGCGACAGGGCCGAGGGTGAAAAACTGTTTTTT. Protein product: CASSLGDRAEGEKLFF.

The V call is TRBV20-1, the J call TRBJ2-5; 11 nucleotides align to TRBD2. V trimming: 4 bases; J trimming: 5 bases; junction bases outside the gene matches: 12. The CDR3 is 16 residues long. The germline gives CDR1 DFQATT, CDR2 SNEGSKA (reference sequence). Here the CDR3 DNA reads TGCAGTGCTATCCTCAGGGCGACTAGCGGGGAGGAGACCCAGTACTTC. Translating it yields CSAILRATSGEETQYF.

Turning to this clonotype: A read error is possible here, since a much larger clone lies one base away. This chain uses TRBV19 with TRBJ2-5; D might be TRBD2 (6 bases). The CDR3 sequence is 16 residues long. CDR1 and CDR2 from the germline V gene are LNHDA and SQIVND (reference sequence). In DNA form, the CDR3 reads TGTGTCAGTCGACATGGGACTCAAGGACGTGGGGAGACCCAGTACTTC. It encodes CVSRHGTQGRGETQYF.

This clonotype showed up many times. This sequence joins TRBV7-3 and TRBJ2-3, with a tentative D call TRBD2 (5 bases). The CDR3 consists of 14 residues. CDR1 is SGHTA and CDR2 is FQGTGA in the germline V gene. Trimming stripped 8 bases from V and 0 bases from J, with 12 bases between. The CDR3, as DNA: TGTGCCAGCTCTGGCGGGCTTAGCACAGATACGCAGTATTTT. Protein: CASSGGLSTDTQYF. Variable domain in full (rest from reference TRBV7-3 and TRBJ2-3): GAGVSQTPSNKVTEKGKYVELRCDPISGHTALYWYRQSLGQGPEFLIYFQGTGAADDSGLPNDRFFAVRPEGSVSTLKIQRTERGDSAVYLCASSGGLSTDTQYFGPGTRLTVL.

V is TRBV4-1 and J is TRBJ2-5; no clear D. With 4 bases removed from V and 1 base from J, the gap between germline ends came to 4 bases. This CDR3 region has 12 residues. CDR1 and CDR2 from the germline V gene are MGHRA and YSYEKL. DNA for the CDR3: TGCGCCAGCAGCCGACCCCAAGAGACCCAGTACTTC. Amino acids: CASSRPQETQYF.

V is TRBV5-5 and J is TRBJ1-1; no definite D call. The CDR3 has 15 residues. In germline, CDR1 is SGHKS, CDR2 YYEKEE (reference sequence). Trimming removed 5 bases from V and 1 base from J, with 15 bases in between. The CDR3 reads CASRASSSPNTEAFF. CDR3 in DNA: TGTGCCAGCAGGGCGAGCAGCTCCCCGAACACTGAAGCTTTCTTT. The full variable domain, completed using reference TRBV5-5 and TRBJ1-1, is DAGVTQSPTHLIKTRGQQVTLRCSPISGHKSVSWYQQVLGQGPQFIFQYYEKEERGRGNFPDRFSARQFPNYSSELNVNALLLGDSALYLCASRASSSPNTEAFFGQGTRLTVV.

This clonotype was counted ten times or more. V usage is TRBV5-5 and J usage is TRBJ2-7; D may correspond to TRBD1 or TRBD2 (6 bases each). There are 13 residues in the CDR3. In germline, CDR1 is SGHKS, CDR2 YYEKEE (reference sequence). V lost 3 bases to trimming and J lost 7 bases, with 14 bases between them. The CDR3: CASSSEGVREQYF. The CDR3, as DNA: TGTGCCAGCAGCTCGGAGGGGGTGAGGGAGCAGTACTTC.